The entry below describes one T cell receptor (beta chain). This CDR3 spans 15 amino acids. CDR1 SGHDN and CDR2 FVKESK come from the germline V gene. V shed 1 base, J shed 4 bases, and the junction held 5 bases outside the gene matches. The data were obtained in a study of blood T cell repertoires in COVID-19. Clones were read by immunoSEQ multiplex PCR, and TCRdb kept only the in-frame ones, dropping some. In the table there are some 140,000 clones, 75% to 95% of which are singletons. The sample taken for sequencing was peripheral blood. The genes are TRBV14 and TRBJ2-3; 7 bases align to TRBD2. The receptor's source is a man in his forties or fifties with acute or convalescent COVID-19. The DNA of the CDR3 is TGTGCCAGCAGCCAAGCGGGAGGCGGCGCAGATACGCAGTATTTT. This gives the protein CASSQAGGGADTQYF.